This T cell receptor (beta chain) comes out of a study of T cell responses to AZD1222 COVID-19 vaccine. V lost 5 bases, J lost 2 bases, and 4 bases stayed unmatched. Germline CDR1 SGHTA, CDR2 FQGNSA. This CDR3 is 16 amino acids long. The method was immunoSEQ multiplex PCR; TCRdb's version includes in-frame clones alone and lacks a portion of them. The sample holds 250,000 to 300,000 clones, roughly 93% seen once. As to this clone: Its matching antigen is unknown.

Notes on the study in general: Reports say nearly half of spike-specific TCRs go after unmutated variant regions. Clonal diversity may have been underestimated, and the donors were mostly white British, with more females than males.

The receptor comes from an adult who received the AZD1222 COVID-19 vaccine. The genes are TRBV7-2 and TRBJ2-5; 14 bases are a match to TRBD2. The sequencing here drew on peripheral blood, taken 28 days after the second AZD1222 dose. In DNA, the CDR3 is TGTGCCAGCAGCGACCGACTAGCGGGAGGGCAAGAGACCCAGTACTTC. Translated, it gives CASSDRLAGGQETQYF.